This entry lists 16 T cell receptor beta chains sequenced from one sample in a study of blood T cell repertoires in COVID-19. Here immunoSEQ multiplex PCR was the method, and the copy in TCRdb shows in-frame clones only, minus some. This sample has around 230,000 clones, with roughly 79% found just once. Sequencing was performed on PBMCs or T cells enriched from blood (not recorded which). The receptors stem from a middle-aged man who had recovered from COVID-19.

The chain combines TRBV23-1 with TRBJ2-7; D perhaps matches TRBD1 (5 bases). TRBV23-1 is an open reading frame, and its role is uncertain. V was cut by 0 bases and J by 6 bases, with 6 bases left in between. The CDR3 sequence is 12 residues long. Here the CDR3 DNA reads TGCGCCAGCAGTCAATCGGGGCCCGAGCAGTACTTC. Its protein product is CASSQSGPEQYF.

The chain carries TRBV27 and TRBJ2-7; 11 bases fit TRBD1. Germline V CDR1 and CDR2: MNHEY, SMNVEV (reference sequence). Germline trimming cut 3 bases from V and 6 bases from J; bases unmatched to any gene: 4. The CDR3 totals 14 residues. DNA for the CDR3: TGTGCCAGCAGTTTGGGGGACAGGGGGGGCGAGCAGTACTTC. Translation gives CASSLGDRGGEQYF.

A single count supports this clone. The V gene is TRBV5-1, the J gene TRBJ1-5, with 10 positions matching TRBD1. Germline V gene data show CDR1 as SGHRS and CDR2 as YFSETQ. The CDR3 runs to 15 residues. Trimming cost V 4 bases and J 1 base; bases outside gene matches: 2. CDR3 amino acids: CASSTGQGSNQPQHF. The CDR3 DNA follows: TGCGCCAGCAGCACGGGACAGGGGAGCAATCAGCCCCAGCATTTT.

The chain combines TRBV7-2 with TRBJ1-6; 12 bases line up with TRBD1. The ends lost 8 bases at V and 10 bases at J; junction bases unmatched: 12. The CDR3 contains 16 residues. The germline gives CDR1 SGHTA, CDR2 FQGNSA. The CDR3 protein is CASQTAGTGGGSPLHF. Written as DNA, the CDR3 is TGTGCCAGCCAAACTGCCGGGACAGGGGGCGGATCACCCCTCCACTTT. Based on the CDR3 plus reference TRBV7-2 and TRBJ1-6, the full variable domain is GAGVSQSPSNKVTEKGKDVELRCDPISGHTALYWYRQSLGQGLEFLIYFQGNSAPDKSGLPSDRFSAERTGGSVSTLTIQRTQQEDSAVYLCASQTAGTGGGSPLHFGNGTRLTVT.

V and J are TRBV2 and TRBJ1-5; the D gene is possibly TRBD1 (5 bases). The CDR3 is made up of 15 amino acids. V lost 4 bases to trimming and J lost 5 bases, with 15 bases between them. CDR1 and CDR2 (germline): SNHLY, FYNNEI. The CDR3 is CASSGFGGSHQPQHF. DNA of the CDR3: TGTGCCAGCAGTGGCTTTGGGGGGTCCCATCAGCCCCAGCATTTT.

The rearrangement links TRBV14 to TRBJ2-5, with 7 bases lining up with TRBD1. The germline V gene encodes CDR1 SGHDN and CDR2 FVKESK. Trimming removed 1 base from V and 4 bases from J; junction bases left unmatched: 6. The CDR3 consists of 15 residues. The chain's CDR3 is CASSQVQGVGETQYF. CDR3 sequence (DNA): TGTGCCAGCAGCCAAGTCCAGGGGGTAGGAGAGACCCAGTACTTC. Full variable domain (remainder filled in from reference TRBV14 and TRBJ2-5): EAGVTQFPSHSVIEKGQTVTLRCDPISGHDNLYWYRRVMGKEIKFLLHFVKESKQDESGMPNNRFLAERTGGTYSTLKVQPAELEDSGVYFCASSQVQGVGETQYFGPGTRLLVL.

V and J are TRBV30 and TRBJ1-1; maybe TRBD1 (5 bases). The V gene's germline CDR1 is GTSNPN and CDR2 SVGIG (reference sequence). Trimming pared 0 bases from V and 2 bases from J, leaving 10 bases between. This CDR3 is 14 amino acids long. Written as DNA, the CDR3 is TGTGCCTGGAGTGTGGGGGGAGACAACACTGAAGCTTTCTTT. This gives the protein CAWSVGGDNTEAFF.

The chain carries TRBV15 and TRBJ1-5; 8 nucleotides match TRBD1. The CDR3 totals 15 residues. The J segment lost 2 bases and the V segment lost 3 bases, leaving 3 bases of the junction unmatched. Germline V lookup: CDR1 LNHNV, CDR2 YYDKDF (reference sequence). The CDR3 nucleotides read TGTGCCACCAGCAGCGAACAGGGGGGCAATCAGCCCCAGCATTTT. Protein product: CATSSEQGGNQPQHF.

The chain recombines TRBV28 with TRBJ1-4; TRBD1 aligns across 9 bases. Germline V CDR1 and CDR2: MDHEN, SYDVKM. The CDR3 totals 14 residues. The V and J ends lost 6 bases and 7 bases, in that order; junction bases with no gene match: 6. This CDR3 is CASRGTGLGEKLFF. As DNA, the CDR3 is TGTGCCAGCAGGGGGACAGGGTTGGGTGAAAAACTGTTTTTT.

The J gene is TRBJ2-7, the V gene TRBV28; 8 bases map to TRBD2. V dropped 4 bases and J dropped 2; count of bases not matched to a gene: 16. The CDR3 runs 18 residues. Per germline, CDR1 MDHEN and CDR2 SYDVKM. CDR3 coding DNA: TGTGCCAGCAGTTACCTACTCAGGGCTCAGCGGGGGACCTACGAGCAGTACTTC. It encodes CASSYLLRAQRGTYEQYF.

CDR3 residues: CASRTGTGNTIYF. CDR3 in DNA: TGCGCCAGCAGGACAGGGACTGGAAACACCATATATTTT. This chain joins TRBV5-1 and TRBJ1-3, with 7 bases that match TRBD1. Germline V gene sequence: CDR1 SGHRS, CDR2 YFSETQ. V was clipped by 5 bases and J by 2 bases; unmatched bases: 1. The CDR3 loop spans 13 amino acids.

This clone turned up a few times. This sequence joins TRBV3-1 (or the pseudogene TRBV3-2) and TRBJ2-5; 7 positions agree with TRBD2. The V gene's germline CDR1 is LGHDT and CDR2 YNNKEL (reference sequence). The trim removed 1 base at V and 5 bases at J, leaving 10 bases unmatched. This CDR3 has 16 residues. The CDR3 DNA is TGTGCCAGCAGCCAAGGCAGGCGACTAGCAGGGGAGACCCAGTACTTC. Translated: CASSQGRRLAGETQYF.

This chain joins TRBV21-1 and TRBJ2-1; TRBD2, the table's D call, lacks a check against the DNA. TRBV21-1 is termed a pseudogene. The CDR3 has 15 amino acids. The CDR3: CASSRTSGRADEQFF. DNA of the CDR3: TGTGCCAGCAGCAGAACTAGCGGGAGGGCCGATGAGCAGTTCTTC.

With regard to this clone: At one boundary the junction diverges from the germline segment, which might be a read error. V and J are TRBV28 and TRBJ1-6; 9 bases are shared with TRBD1. The CDR3 loop spans 11 amino acids. Germline loops: CDR1 MDHEN, CDR2 SYDVKM. The CDR3 bases are TGTGCCAGCAGTTCGCGACAGGGGGACTACTTT. This gives the protein CASSSRQGDYF.

The chain uses TRBV19 and TRBJ1-2; D is undetermined. The CDR3 consists of 13 residues. Looked up from germline, CDR1 is LNHDA and CDR2 is SQIVND (reference sequence). The V gene lost 7 bases and the J gene lost 8 bases, with 17 bases spanning the gap. The CDR3 DNA is TGTGCCAGTATGGATGCCGGAGCGCGGGGCTACACCTTC. Its translation: CASMDAGARGYTF.

The chain recombines TRBV9 with TRBJ2-3, with 10 bases matching TRBD2. The CDR3 is 15 residues long. V lost 2 bases and J lost 2; bases outside the gene matches: 2. CDR1 and CDR2 from the germline V gene are SGDLS and YYNGEE. The CDR3, as DNA: TGTGCCAGCAGCGTCGGACTAGCGGCCACAGATACGCAGTATTTT. Translated: CASSVGLAATDTQYF.